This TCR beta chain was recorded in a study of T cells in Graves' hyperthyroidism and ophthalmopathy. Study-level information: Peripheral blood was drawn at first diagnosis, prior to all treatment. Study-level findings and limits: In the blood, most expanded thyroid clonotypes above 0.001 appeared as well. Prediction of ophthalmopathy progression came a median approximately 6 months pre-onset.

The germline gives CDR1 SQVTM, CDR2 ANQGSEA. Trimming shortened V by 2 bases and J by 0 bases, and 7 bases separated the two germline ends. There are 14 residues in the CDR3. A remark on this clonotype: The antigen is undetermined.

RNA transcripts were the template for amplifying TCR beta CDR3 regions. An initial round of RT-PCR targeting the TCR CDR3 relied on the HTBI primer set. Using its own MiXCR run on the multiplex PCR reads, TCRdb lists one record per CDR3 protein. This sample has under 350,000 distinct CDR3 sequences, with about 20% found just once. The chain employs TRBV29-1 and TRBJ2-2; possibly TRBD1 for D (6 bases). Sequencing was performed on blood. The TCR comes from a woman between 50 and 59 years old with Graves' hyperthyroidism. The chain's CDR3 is CSVERTANTGELFF. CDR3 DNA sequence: TGCAGCGTTGAAAGGACAGCGAACACCGGGGAGCTGTTTTTT.